The rows below give T cell receptor beta chains drawn from one sample of a study of blood T cell repertoires in COVID-19. Assay used: immunoSEQ multiplex PCR; TCRdb lists only in-frame clones, some missing. The table has around 100,000 clones, 75% to 90% seen once. The material sequenced was peripheral blood. All receptors come from a human donor in a cohort sampled during active COVID-19. Each CDR3 is given with its conserved first and last residue. The order of the fields is CDR3 DNA, CDR3 protein, J gene, D gene, clone size, V gene. The D gene is left open where the match is weak. Expanded clones get a size class; other rows say once, few or many, or leave the size out.

CDR3 DNA: TGTGCCAGCAGCTCGGGATCAGGCCTGAACACTGAAGCTTTCTTT
CDR3 protein: CASSSGSGLNTEAFF
J gene: TRBJ1-1
D gene: NA
clone size: NA
V gene: TRBV7-9

CDR3 DNA: TGTGCTAGCGGGGGGGCCTGGGATACGCAGTATTTT
CDR3 protein: CASGGAWDTQYF
J gene: TRBJ2-3
D gene: TRBD2
clone size: NA
V gene: TRBV19

CDR3 DNA: TGTGCCAGCAGCCCGGGACAGGGGGCCGGCTATGGCTACACCTTC
CDR3 protein: CASSPGQGAGYGYTF
J gene: TRBJ1-2
D gene: TRBD1
clone size: NA
V gene: TRBV2

CDR3 DNA: TGTGCCAGCAGCTTAGGTAGCGGGGGGGCTACAGATACGCAGTATTTT
CDR3 protein: CASSLGSGGATDTQYF
J gene: TRBJ2-3
D gene: TRBD2
clone size: NA
V gene: TRBV7-9

CDR3 DNA: TGTGCCAGCAGCTTAGTTGGGACTGTCAATGAGCAGTTCTTC
CDR3 protein: CASSLVGTVNEQFF
J gene: TRBJ2-1
D gene: NA
clone size: NA
V gene: TRBV11-2

CDR3 DNA: TGTGCCAGCAGCTTAGATAGGAGCAGGGGTGACACTGAAGCTTTCTTT
CDR3 protein: CASSLDRSRGDTEAFF
J gene: TRBJ1-1
D gene: NA
clone size: NA
V gene: TRBV11-2

CDR3 DNA: TGTGCCAGCAGTTTAGCGACTAGCGGCCGGGTTAGCGGCACCGGGGAGCTGTTTTTT
CDR3 protein: CASSLATSGRVSGTGELFF
J gene: TRBJ2-2
D gene: TRBD2
clone size: NA
V gene: TRBV27

CDR3 DNA: TGCGCCAGCAGCAGGGACAGGGCCTTCTATGGCTACACCTTC
CDR3 protein: CASSRDRAFYGYTF
J gene: TRBJ1-2
D gene: TRBD1
clone size: NA
V gene: TRBV5-1

CDR3 DNA: TGTGCCAGCAGCTTAGGTGGGACAGGTTCGTACGAGCAGTACTTC
CDR3 protein: CASSLGGTGSYEQYF
J gene: TRBJ2-7
D gene: TRBD1
clone size: NA
V gene: TRBV7-8

CDR3 DNA: TGTGCCAGCAGCCTGACAGGGGACACCGGGGAGCTGTTTTTT
CDR3 protein: CASSLTGDTGELFF
J gene: TRBJ2-2
D gene: TRBD1
clone size: NA
V gene: TRBV5-6

CDR3 DNA: TGCGCCAGCAGCTTGGCCAGTACAGGGACCACAGATACGCAGTATTTT
CDR3 protein: CASSLASTGTTDTQYF
J gene: TRBJ2-3
D gene: NA
clone size: NA
V gene: TRBV5-1

CDR3 DNA: TGTGCCAGCAGCCACCACTCACCTGGACTAGCGGGGGGGCGTAGCTCCTACAATGAGCAGTTCTTC
CDR3 protein: CASSHHSPGLAGGRSSYNEQFF
J gene: TRBJ2-1
D gene: TRBD2
clone size: few
V gene: TRBV3-1/TRBV3-2

CDR3 DNA: TGTGCCAGTAGTATCCCCGGGGGGGTTAATCAGCCCCAGCATTTT
CDR3 protein: CASSIPGGVNQPQHF
J gene: TRBJ1-5
D gene: NA
clone size: NA
V gene: TRBV19

CDR3 DNA: TGTGCCAGCAGCTTAGACCTAGGTCGGTCTGGAAACACCATATATTTT
CDR3 protein: CASSLDLGRSGNTIYF
J gene: TRBJ1-3
D gene: NA
clone size: NA
V gene: TRBV7-8

CDR3 DNA: TGCGCCAGCAGCATGACAGGTGGGGAGACCCAGTACTTC
CDR3 protein: CASSMTGGETQYF
J gene: TRBJ2-5
D gene: NA
clone size: NA
V gene: TRBV4-1

CDR3 DNA: TGTGCCAGCAGCCGCGGACAGGGCATCCGTAGGGGCTACACCTTC
CDR3 protein: CASSRGQGIRRGYTF
J gene: TRBJ1-2
D gene: TRBD1
clone size: NA
V gene: TRBV3-1/TRBV3-2

CDR3 DNA: TGTGCCAGCCACGGGGGAAGGCGGCCCCAGCATTTT
CDR3 protein: CASHGGRRPQHF
J gene: TRBJ1-5
D gene: NA
clone size: NA
V gene: TRBV28

CDR3 DNA: TGCGCCAGCAGCTTGGTGGTCGGGGGCTCCTACGAGCAGTACTTC
CDR3 protein: CASSLVVGGSYEQYF
J gene: TRBJ2-7
D gene: NA
clone size: once
V gene: TRBV5-1

CDR3 DNA: TGCAGCGTGGAGGGGACAGGCGGATCCTACAATGAGCAGTTCTTC
CDR3 protein: CSVEGTGGSYNEQFF
J gene: TRBJ2-1
D gene: TRBD1
clone size: NA
V gene: TRBV29-1

CDR3 DNA: TGTGCCAGCAGCTCAGACGGGAGCTCTGGAAACACCATATATTTT
CDR3 protein: CASSSDGSSGNTIYF
J gene: TRBJ1-3
D gene: NA
clone size: few
V gene: TRBV3-1/TRBV3-2

CDR3 DNA: TGTGCCAGCTCAGCCGGGACAATAAAAGCTTTCTTT
CDR3 protein: CASSAGTIKAFF
J gene: TRBJ1-1
D gene: NA
clone size: NA
V gene: TRBV18

CDR3 DNA: TGCGCCAGCATGAGCCAAATGAACACTGAAGCTTTCTTT
CDR3 protein: CASMSQMNTEAFF
J gene: TRBJ1-1
D gene: NA
clone size: NA
V gene: TRBV10-1

CDR3 DNA: TGCGCCAGCAGCAGCGCGGGGGAGGGCCCGTGGTACGAGCAGTACTTC
CDR3 protein: CASSSAGEGPWYEQYF
J gene: TRBJ2-7
D gene: TRBD2
clone size: NA
V gene: TRBV5-1

CDR3 DNA: TGTGCCAGACCCCCCGCCCGGGAACCTTATAATTCACCCCTCCACTTT
CDR3 protein: CARPPAREPYNSPLHF
J gene: TRBJ1-6
D gene: NA
clone size: few
V gene: TRBV6-4

CDR3 DNA: TGTGCCAGCAGTTTATGGAAGGGGGCGCCCGGCTACACCTTC
CDR3 protein: CASSLWKGAPGYTF
J gene: TRBJ1-2
D gene: TRBD1
clone size: few
V gene: TRBV27

CDR3 DNA: TGTGCCAGCAGCCAGCAAGGACAGGGAAATCAGCCCCAGCATTTT
CDR3 protein: CASSQQGQGNQPQHF
J gene: TRBJ1-5
D gene: TRBD1
clone size: NA
V gene: TRBV3-1/TRBV3-2

CDR3 DNA: TGTGCCAGCAGCCACCGGACAGCCTCGGATTCACCCCTCCACTTT
CDR3 protein: CASSHRTASDSPLHF
J gene: TRBJ1-6
D gene: NA
clone size: few
V gene: TRBV3-1/TRBV3-2

CDR3 DNA: TGTGCCAGCAGCTTACAGGGGGCGGACTATGGCTACACCTTC
CDR3 protein: CASSLQGADYGYTF
J gene: TRBJ1-2
D gene: TRBD1
clone size: NA
V gene: TRBV7-2

CDR3 DNA: TGTGCCAGCAGCTTAGGGCACATCTCCTACGAGCAGTACTTC
CDR3 protein: CASSLGHISYEQYF
J gene: TRBJ2-7
D gene: NA
clone size: NA
V gene: TRBV7-9

CDR3 DNA: TGTGCCAGCAGCTTAGGGACAGGAAGCAATCAGCCCCAGCATTTT
CDR3 protein: CASSLGTGSNQPQHF
J gene: TRBJ1-5
D gene: TRBD1
clone size: NA
V gene: TRBV7-2

CDR3 DNA: TGTGCCAGCAGCGTCTCCTGGACGGGGGGCTATGGCTACACCTTC
CDR3 protein: CASSVSWTGGYGYTF
J gene: TRBJ1-2
D gene: NA
clone size: NA
V gene: TRBV5-6

CDR3 DNA: TGCGCCAGCAGCTGGCCCAGCGGGGGGGACCCTAATGAGCAGTTCTTC
CDR3 protein: CASSWPSGGDPNEQFF
J gene: TRBJ2-1
D gene: TRBD2
clone size: NA
V gene: TRBV5-1

CDR3 DNA: TGTGCCAGTAGTTCCATGAGCTCTGGAAACACCATATATTTT
CDR3 protein: CASSSMSSGNTIYF
J gene: TRBJ1-3
D gene: NA
clone size: NA
V gene: TRBV19

CDR3 DNA: TGCAGCGTTGCGACAGGCGGCAATCAGCCCCAGCATTTT
CDR3 protein: CSVATGGNQPQHF
J gene: TRBJ1-5
D gene: NA
clone size: few
V gene: TRBV29-1

CDR3 DNA: TGTGCCAGCAGTAACAGGGGACGTGGCTACACCTTC
CDR3 protein: CASSNRGRGYTF
J gene: TRBJ1-2
D gene: TRBD1
clone size: NA
V gene: TRBV2

CDR3 DNA: TGTGCCAGCGAGTTGGGGACAGGGGGGTACAATGAGCAGTTCTTC
CDR3 protein: CASELGTGGYNEQFF
J gene: TRBJ2-1
D gene: TRBD1
clone size: NA
V gene: TRBV5-4

CDR3 DNA: TGTGCCAGCAGAGGACTAGTCGATGAGCAGTTCTTC
CDR3 protein: CASRGLVDEQFF
J gene: TRBJ2-1
D gene: TRBD2
clone size: once
V gene: TRBV7-2

CDR3 DNA: TGTGCCAGTAGTGGTTCCCCAGGACAGCCAGTAAACACCGGGGAGCTGTTTTTT
CDR3 protein: CASSGSPGQPVNTGELFF
J gene: TRBJ2-2
D gene: NA
clone size: NA
V gene: TRBV19

CDR3 DNA: TGTGCCAGCAGCTTAGGAGGGGGCGGCTATGGCTACACCTTC
CDR3 protein: CASSLGGGGYGYTF
J gene: TRBJ1-2
D gene: TRBD1
clone size: NA
V gene: TRBV11-2

CDR3 DNA: TGTGCCAGCAGCGTAGCTACGGGACAGGGGTCCTACGAGCAGTACTTC
CDR3 protein: CASSVATGQGSYEQYF
J gene: TRBJ2-7
D gene: TRBD1
clone size: NA
V gene: TRBV9

CDR3 DNA: TGTGCCAGTGGGAAACAGGGGGCTTCAATCAATCAGCCCCAGCATTTT
CDR3 protein: CASGKQGASINQPQHF
J gene: TRBJ1-5
D gene: TRBD1
clone size: once
V gene: TRBV19

CDR3 DNA: TGTGCCAGCAGCCCAAGAGGAGTGAACACTGAAGCTTTCTTT
CDR3 protein: CASSPRGVNTEAFF
J gene: TRBJ1-1
D gene: NA
clone size: NA
V gene: TRBV11-3

CDR3 DNA: TGCGCCAGCAGTGCTCTAGCGGGGAACACCGGGGAGCTGTTTTTT
CDR3 protein: CASSALAGNTGELFF
J gene: TRBJ2-2
D gene: TRBD2
clone size: NA
V gene: TRBV10-1

CDR3 DNA: TGCGCCAGCAGCCAAGGGGAGCGGGGCTCCTACGAGCAGTACTTC
CDR3 protein: CASSQGERGSYEQYF
J gene: TRBJ2-7
D gene: TRBD2
clone size: few
V gene: TRBV4-1

CDR3 DNA: TGTGCCAGCAGTGACCGTCGGGACTCCCTGTCCGAGCAGTACTTC
CDR3 protein: CASSDRRDSLSEQYF
J gene: TRBJ2-7
D gene: NA
clone size: NA
V gene: TRBV2

CDR3 DNA: TGTGCCAGCAGCTACACCGGGACAGGGTCGCAGCCCCAGCATTTT
CDR3 protein: CASSYTGTGSQPQHF
J gene: TRBJ1-5
D gene: TRBD1
clone size: NA
V gene: TRBV2